This T cell receptor (beta chain) was recovered during a study of OX40 agonist ivuxolimab in advanced cancers. Study-level results: Some of the lowest clonal expansion was seen in partial responders at 0.1-3.0 mg/kg. Both CD4+ and CD8+ T cell populations in blood had undergone clonal expansion by week 6 at 0.1 to 3.0 mg/kg.

Data came from immunoSEQ multiplex PCR; TCRdb stores just in-frame clones and leaves some out. The sample has approximately 64,000 clones, 86% seen once. As for this clone: Antigen specificity is unknown.

V lost 0 bases to trimming and J lost 6 bases, with 18 bases between them. The CDR3 is made up of 16 amino acids. The germline gives CDR1 MNHEY, CDR2 SVGAGI. Sample: CD4+ or CD8+ T cells sorted from blood, taken in a trial of the OX40 agonist ivuxolimab. This TCR derives from an adult with an advanced solid tumor such as melanoma, head and neck, liver or kidney cancer. V usage is TRBV6-5 and J usage is TRBJ2-7; possible D gene TRBD2, 7 bases. The CDR3 DNA follows: TGTGCCAGCAGTTACTCACGCGGGGGCCCCCCTAGCGAGCAGTACTTC. Amino acids: CASSYSRGGPPSEQYF.